The 30 T cell receptor beta chains presented below share a single source sample, sequenced in a study of cytomegalovirus exposure and HLA in healthy donors. The PCR employed 60 Vbeta primers together with 13 Jbeta primers. Generated by immunoSEQ multiplex PCR, the TCRdb table keeps only in-frame clones and is missing some. The sample records 160,000 or so clones, roughly 80% being singletons. The source material was PBMCs. The receptors were sampled from a woman aged 25 to 45 in good health and CMV-seropositive.

The chain couples TRBV27 to TRBJ2-3; TRBD1 matches at 7 bases. CDR3 length equals 16 residues. Trimming removed 5 bases from V and 0 bases from J; junction bases left unmatched: 8. CDR1 is MNHEY and CDR2 is SMNVEV in the germline V gene (reference sequence). CDR3 protein: CASSTVGQSSTDTQYF. The CDR3 DNA reads TGTGCCAGCAGTACGGTGGGACAGTCTAGCACAGATACGCAGTATTTT.

V usage is TRBV5-6 and J usage is TRBJ2-3, with D maybe TRBD2 (5 bases). In germline, CDR1 is SGHDT, CDR2 YYEEEE. This CDR3 is 15 amino acids long. Trimming removed 1 base at V and 4 bases at J, with 13 bases between. In DNA form, the CDR3 reads TGTGCCAGCAGCTTGTACGGGGTAAGGTCAGATACGCAGTATTTT. Amino acid sequence: CASSLYGVRSDTQYF.

J is TRBJ2-7 and V is TRBV10-3, with D tentatively TRBD1 (5 bases). Germline CDR1 is ENHRY and CDR2 is SYGVKD. CDR3 length equals 13 residues. Between the trimmed V and J ends, which lost 3 bases and 5 bases, there was a span of 11 bases. Here the CDR3 reads CAISDRATDEQYF. The CDR3 nucleotides read TGTGCCATCAGTGACAGGGCAACCGACGAGCAGTACTTC.

This clone occurred a few times. V and J are TRBV2 and TRBJ1-1; possibly TRBD1 for D (6 bases). This CDR3 contains 13 residues. Germline V CDR1 and CDR2: SNHLY, FYNNEI. V was cut by 4 bases and J by 6 bases, with 12 bases left in between. This CDR3 reads CASSVGAGAEAFF. As DNA, the CDR3 is TGTGCCAGCAGTGTTGGGGCAGGGGCTGAAGCTTTCTTT.

The CDR3 DNA is TGTGCCAGCAGCTTAGACAATTTTAACACCGGGGAGCTGTTTTTT. This gives the protein CASSLDNFNTGELFF. This sequence joins TRBV7-2 and TRBJ2-2; D call uncertain. Germline V lookup: CDR1 SGHTA, CDR2 FQGNSA. CDR3 length equals 15 residues. V shed 1 base and J shed 2 bases, with 8 bases lying between them.

The chain links TRBV4-1 to TRBJ1-2; a possible D gene is TRBD1 (6 bases). The germline gives CDR1 MGHRA, CDR2 YSYEKL. V shed 2 bases and J shed 5 bases, with 9 bases lying between them. The CDR3 covers 13 residues. This chain's CDR3 is CASSQTGRYGYTF. The CDR3 DNA follows: TGCGCCAGCAGCCAAACAGGGAGATATGGCTACACCTTC.

This chain connects TRBV9 to TRBJ2-4; TRBD2 aligns across 9 bases. Germline V gene lookup returns CDR1 SGDLS and CDR2 YYNGEE. The CDR3 runs 15 residues. Germline trimming cut 2 bases from V and 1 base from J; bases unmatched to any gene: 1. CDR3 DNA: TGTGCCAGCAGCGTGAGCGGGGGGGCCAAAAACATTCAGTACTTC. It encodes CASSVSGGAKNIQYF.

The rearrangement links TRBV5-5 to TRBJ2-7; 10 bases are shared with TRBD1. Germline CDR1 is SGHKS and CDR2 is YYEKEE (reference sequence). The V segment lost 0 bases and the J segment 5 bases; nucleotides outside the gene matches: 11. The CDR3 is 17 amino acids. DNA of the CDR3: TGTGCCAGCAGCTTGGATCCTCCTCTGACAGGGGGCGACGAGCAGTACTTC. It translates to CASSLDPPLTGGDEQYF.

The rearrangement links TRBV6-4 to TRBJ1-1; D is unclear. CDR1 and CDR2 (germline): MRHNA, SNTAGT. This CDR3 is built from 16 residues. V lost 6 bases, J lost 1 base, and 18 bases lay in between. The CDR3: CASRPDRGRENTEAFF. Here the CDR3 DNA reads TGTGCCAGCAGACCTGATAGAGGGCGGGAGAACACTGAAGCTTTCTTT.

The chain couples TRBV29-1 to TRBJ1-4; no reliable D call. The germline V gene encodes CDR1 SQVTM and CDR2 ANQGSEA. The CDR3 is made up of 13 amino acids. V lost 4 bases and J lost 8, with 14 bases in between. In DNA form, the CDR3 reads TGCAGCGTTGCGAGAGGGATTGGAGAAAAACTGTTTTTT. Residues: CSVARGIGEKLFF.

This chain connects TRBV6-9 to TRBJ2-7; 7 bases line up with TRBD2. There are 12 residues in the CDR3. CDR1 and CDR2 from the germline V gene are MNHGY and SVAAGI. Trimming at V came to 10 bases and at J to 4 bases, leaving 7 bases not matched to a gene. The CDR3 loop reads CANKGLQYEQYF. For the CDR3, the DNA is TGTGCCAACAAGGGACTACAATACGAGCAGTACTTC.

The rearrangement joins TRBV7-3 to TRBJ2-7, with TRBD2 matching over 9 bases. V was pared by 0 bases and J by 0 bases, with 24 bases of the junction left unmatched. CDR3 length: 23 residues. The germline gives CDR1 SGHTA, CDR2 FQGTGA. This CDR3 is CASSLTSGWTRASGDILSYEQYF. The DNA for the CDR3 is TGTGCCAGCAGCTTAACGTCGGGCTGGACTAGGGCTAGCGGGGATATACTCTCCTACGAGCAGTACTTC.

V gene TRBV10-3 combines with J gene TRBJ2-2; D ambiguous. V shed 0 bases and J shed 9 bases, with 20 bases lying between them. CDR1 and CDR2 from the germline V gene are ENHRY and SYGVKD. The CDR3 runs 17 residues. The CDR3 bases are TGTGCCATCAGTGAGTCGAACGCAAGAGGCTATTCGAGGGAGCTGTTTTTT. Its translation: CAISESNARGYSRELFF.

The chain has TRBV7-2 and TRBJ2-5, with D perhaps TRBD2 (6 bases). The closer fit of TRBJ2-7 to the DNA end suggests the J call may be wrong. The CDR3 is 13 residues long. Per germline, CDR1 SGHTA and CDR2 FQGNSA. The chain's CDR3 is CASSTGTALEQYF. As DNA, the CDR3 is TGTGCCAGCAGCACCGGGACTGCCCTCGAGCAGTACTTC.

The chain uses TRBV5-6 and TRBJ2-3; 13 nucleotides agree with TRBD2. The CDR3 consists of 16 residues. The germline CDR1 and CDR2 sequences are SGHDT and YYEEEE. Unmatched junction bases numbered 3, after V lost 0 bases and J lost 5 bases. The CDR3 coding sequence is TGTGCCAGCAGCTTGGGACTAGCGGGGGGATTAGATACGCAGTATTTT. As protein: CASSLGLAGGLDTQYF.

The chain carries TRBV6-6 and TRBJ1-2, with a possible D match to TRBD1 (6 bases). The V end lost 7 bases, the J end lost 2 bases, and 17 bases lay between the germline ends. This CDR3 is built from 15 residues. Germline values: CDR1 MNHNY, CDR2 SVGAGI (reference sequence). The chain's CDR3 is CASTLPRTENYGYTF. CDR3 DNA: TGTGCCAGCACTCTCCCCCGGACAGAAAACTATGGCTACACCTTC.

The chain employs TRBV29-1 and TRBJ2-1; D gene uncertain. V was clipped by 1 base and J by 5 bases, with 3 bases between them. The germline CDR1 and CDR2 sequences are SQVTM and ANQGSEA. The CDR3 is 11 residues long. CDR3 sequence (DNA): TGCAGCGTTGAAGCTGACAATGAGCAGTTCTTC. This gives the protein CSVEADNEQFF.

The chain couples TRBV4-1 to TRBJ1-1, with D tentatively TRBD1 (6 bases). V lost 1 base and J lost 1, with 13 bases in between. This CDR3 has 16 amino acids. Germline assignment: CDR1 MGHRA and CDR2 YSYEKL. Here the CDR3 DNA reads TGCGCCAGCAGCCAAGGGCTCAGGGGACCGAACACTGAAGCTTTCTTT. Translation: CASSQGLRGPNTEAFF.

V is TRBV11-2 and J is TRBJ2-7; a weak D match, TRBD1 (6 bases). CDR1 and CDR2 from the germline V gene are SGHAT and FQNNGV. The ends were cut back, 2 bases at V and 5 bases at J, with 10 bases in the middle. CDR3 length equals 13 residues. In DNA, the CDR3 is TGTGCCAGCAGCTTAATGGGGGCCCACGAGCAGTACTTC. It yields the protein CASSLMGAHEQYF.

This sequence joins TRBV7-2 and TRBJ2-7; 13 bases are a match to TRBD2. The length of the CDR3 is 15 residues. The germline gives CDR1 SGHTA, CDR2 FQGNSA. The V gene end was trimmed by 5 bases and the J gene end by 6 bases; junction bases not matched to a gene: 7. CDR3 sequence reads: CASSRLAGGRVEQYF. In DNA, the CDR3 is TGTGCCAGCAGCCGACTAGCGGGGGGCCGGGTCGAGCAGTACTTC.

This clone has just one count. This rearrangement joins TRBV4-3 to TRBJ1-1, with D maybe TRBD1 (5 bases). The V gene's germline CDR1 is LGHNA and CDR2 YSLEER. Trimming took off 4 bases at V and 1 base at J, with 13 bases between the two ends. This CDR3 comprises 15 residues. The CDR3 DNA follows: TGCGCCAGCAGCCGCGGTGGGGGGGGGAACACTGAAGCTTTCTTT. Translating gives CASSRGGGGNTEAFF.

This clone was detected once. The chain is built from TRBV29-1 and TRBJ2-7; the match to TRBD2 covers 9 bases. Trimming took 2 bases from V and 5 from J; bases not matched to a gene: 7. Germline V gives CDR1 SQVTM, CDR2 ANQGSEA. The CDR3 is 14 residues long. The CDR3 reads CSVEQSRGGNEQYF. CDR3 nucleotide sequence: TGCAGCGTTGAACAATCGCGGGGGGGAAACGAGCAGTACTTC.

The rearrangement uses TRBV25-1 and TRBJ2-3; no definite D call. The germline V gene has CDR1 MGHDK and CDR2 SYGVNS. Trimming stripped 8 bases from V and 2 bases from J, with 14 bases between. The CDR3 has 14 residues. The CDR3 DNA is TGTGCCAGCCGAGGTGCCTTCTTCACAGATACGCAGTATTTT. Protein product: CASRGAFFTDTQYF. The entire variable domain, with the rest obtained from reference TRBV25-1 and TRBJ2-3, is as follows: EADIYQTPRYLVIGTGKKITLECSQTMGHDKMYWYQQDPGMELHLIHYSYGVNSTEKGDLSSESTVSRIRTEHFPLTLESARPSHTSQYLCASRGAFFTDTQYFGPGTRLTVL.

The chain carries TRBV7-2 and TRBJ1-1, with 9 bases fitting TRBD1. The CDR3 sequence is 16 residues long. V gave up 5 bases and J gave up 0 bases; unmatched junction bases: 7. In germline, CDR1 is SGHTA, CDR2 FQGNSA. The CDR3 spells CASSVTGGALNTEAFF. The CDR3 coding sequence is TGTGCCAGCAGCGTCACAGGGGGCGCCTTGAACACTGAAGCTTTCTTT. Together with reference TRBV7-2 and TRBJ1-1, the CDR3 gives the full variable domain: GAGVSQSPSNKVTEKGKDVELRCDPISGHTALYWYRQSLGQGLEFLIYFQGNSAPDKSGLPSDRFSAERTGGSVSTLTIQRTQQEDSAVYLCASSVTGGALNTEAFFGQGTRLTVV.

V is TRBV7-3 and J is TRBJ2-1; 7 bases fit TRBD2. V was clipped by 4 bases and J by 3 bases; unmatched bases: 9. The CDR3 length is 16 residues. Looked up from germline, CDR1 is SGHTA and CDR2 is FQGTGA. CDR3 bases: TGTGCCAGCAGCTCCAAGAGAGCGGGGAGCTACAATGAGCAGTTCTTC. Protein sequence: CASSSKRAGSYNEQFF.

The CDR3: CASSVGMGAGGYTSTDTQYF. The CDR3, as DNA: TGTGCCAGCAGCGTAGGTATGGGAGCGGGGGGTTACACTAGCACAGATACGCAGTATTTT. The gene calls are TRBV9 and TRBJ2-3, with 9 bases matching TRBD2. This CDR3 spans 20 amino acids. CDR1 is SGDLS and CDR2 is YYNGEE in the germline V gene. With V trimmed by 0 bases and J by 0 bases, 14 bases remained unmatched.

V gene TRBV23-1 combines with J gene TRBJ1-1; D is undetermined. TRBV23-1 is labeled an ORF, and its function is uncertain. CDR3 size: 17 residues. V dropped 0 bases and J dropped 6 bases, with 20 bases sitting between them. CDR3 amino acids: CASSQSEGLGFSAEAFF. The CDR3 DNA reads as TGCGCCAGCAGTCAATCGGAGGGCTTGGGTTTTTCGGCTGAAGCTTTCTTT.

This chain uses TRBV27 with TRBJ1-5, with a tentative D call TRBD1 (6 bases). This CDR3 has 22 amino acids. The V end lost 6 bases, the J end lost 2 bases, and 35 bases lay between the germline ends. Germline-derived CDR1 and CDR2 are MNHEY and SMNVEV (reference sequence). This chain's CDR3 is CASSRFASSNTGTKGGNQPQHF. CDR3 nucleotide sequence: TGTGCCAGCAGCCGATTCGCAAGTTCAAATACCGGGACAAAAGGAGGCAATCAGCCCCAGCATTTT.

The rearrangement links TRBV28 to TRBJ1-1, with D unresolved. The CDR3 contains 14 residues. Germline V CDR1 and CDR2: MDHEN, SYDVKM. V lost 1 base and J 4 bases, leaving 10 bases between the germline ends. CDR3 DNA: TGTGCCAGCAGTTTATCCCCCGGGAGCACTGAAGCTTTCTTT. The encoded protein is CASSLSPGSTEAFF.

The V gene is TRBV11-1, the J gene TRBJ2-4, with a possible D match to TRBD2 (6 bases). CDR1 and CDR2 from the germline V gene are SGHAT and FQDESV (reference sequence). V was cut by 2 bases and J by 8 bases, with 16 bases left in between. CDR3 length: 15 residues. For the CDR3, the DNA is TGTGCCAGCAGCTTATCGGCGGGGTACAAGGACATTCAGTACTTC. Translating it yields CASSLSAGYKDIQYF.